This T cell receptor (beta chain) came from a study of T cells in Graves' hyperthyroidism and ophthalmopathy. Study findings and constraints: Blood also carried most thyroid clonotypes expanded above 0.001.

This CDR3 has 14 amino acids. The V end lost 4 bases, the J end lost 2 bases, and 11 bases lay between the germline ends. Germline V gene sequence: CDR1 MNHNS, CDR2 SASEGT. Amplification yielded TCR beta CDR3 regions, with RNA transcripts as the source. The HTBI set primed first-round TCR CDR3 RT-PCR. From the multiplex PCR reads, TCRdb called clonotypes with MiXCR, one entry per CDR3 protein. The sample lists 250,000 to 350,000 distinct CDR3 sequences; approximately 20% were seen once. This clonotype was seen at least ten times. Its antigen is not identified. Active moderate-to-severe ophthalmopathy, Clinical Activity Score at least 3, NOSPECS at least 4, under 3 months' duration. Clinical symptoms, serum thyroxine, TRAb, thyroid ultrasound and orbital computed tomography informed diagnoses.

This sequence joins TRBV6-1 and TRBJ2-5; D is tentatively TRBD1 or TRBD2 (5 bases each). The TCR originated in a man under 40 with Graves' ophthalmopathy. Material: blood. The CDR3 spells CASSVGDGQETQYF. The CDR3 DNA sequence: TGTGCCAGCAGTGTGGGGGACGGGCAAGAGACCCAGTACTTC.